This T cell receptor (beta chain) was recorded in a study of blood T cells in healthy people across ages. Across the study: Per two T cells, template switching captured roughly one barcoded beta molecule.

Sample-barcoded 5' priming and a J-beta primer mix drove a second PCR of roughly 6 to 12 cycles. TCRdb used MiXCR to reprocess the 5' RACE reads, holding one entry per CDR3 protein. The sample comprises 780,000 or so distinct CDR3 sequences, about 53% of which are singletons, and about two fifths rests with the top ten. Germline V lookup: CDR1 SGHTA, CDR2 FQGNSA. The length of the CDR3 is 13 residues. V was trimmed by 8 bases and J by 1 base, leaving 8 bases between them. What was sequenced was blood. The receptor was isolated from an elderly man in good health. The chain employs TRBV7-2 and TRBJ2-2, with D unclear. The CDR3 sequence: CASHPWNTGELFF. The CDR3, as DNA: TGTGCCAGCCACCCTTGGAACACCGGGGAGCTGTTTTTT.